This T cell receptor beta chain was captured by sequencing in a study of T cells in Graves' hyperthyroidism and ophthalmopathy. Per the germline V gene, CDR1 is MNHEY and CDR2 is SVGEGT. CDR3 length: 13 residues. The V segment lost 4 bases and the J segment 8 bases; nucleotides outside the gene matches: 4. In this sample, this clonotype turned up many times. Authors of the study amplified TCR beta CDR3 regions from RNA transcripts. During a first-round RT-PCR of the TCR CDR3, the HTBI primer set was used. TCRdb independently ran MiXCR on the multiplex PCR reads; one entry per CDR3 protein. The repertoire includes approximately 510,000 distinct CDR3 sequences, less than 25% of them detected once, and 26% sits in the top ten.

The material sequenced was blood. The rearrangement uses TRBV6-2 or TRBV6-3 and TRBJ1-2; TRBD1 agrees at 10 bases. This TCR derives from a man between 18 and 35 years old with Graves' hyperthyroidism. CDR3 residues: CASSSRTGGGYTF. CDR3 nucleotides: TGTGCCAGCAGTTCCAGGACAGGGGGAGGCTACACCTTC.